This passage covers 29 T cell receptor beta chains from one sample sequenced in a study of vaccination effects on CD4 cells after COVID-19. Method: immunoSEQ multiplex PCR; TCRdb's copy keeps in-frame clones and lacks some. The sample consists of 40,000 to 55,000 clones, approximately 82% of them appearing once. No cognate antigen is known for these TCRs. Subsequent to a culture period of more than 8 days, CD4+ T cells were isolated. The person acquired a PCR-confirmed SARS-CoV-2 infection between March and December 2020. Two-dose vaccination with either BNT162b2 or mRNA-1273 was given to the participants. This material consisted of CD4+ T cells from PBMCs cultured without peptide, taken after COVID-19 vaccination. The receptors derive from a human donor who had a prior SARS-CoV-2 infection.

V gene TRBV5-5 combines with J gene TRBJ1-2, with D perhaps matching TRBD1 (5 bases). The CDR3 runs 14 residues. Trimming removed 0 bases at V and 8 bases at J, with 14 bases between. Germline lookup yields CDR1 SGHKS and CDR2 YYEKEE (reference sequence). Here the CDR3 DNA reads TGTGCCAGCAGCTTGGCCAGGGAAACGTACGGCTACACCTTC. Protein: CASSLARETYGYTF.

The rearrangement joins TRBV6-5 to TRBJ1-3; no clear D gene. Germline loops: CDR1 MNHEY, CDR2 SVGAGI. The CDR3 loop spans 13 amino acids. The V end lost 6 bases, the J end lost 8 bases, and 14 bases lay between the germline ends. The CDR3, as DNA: TGTGCCAGCAGGGGGAGGTTATTGGACACCATATATTTT. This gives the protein CASRGRLLDTIYF.

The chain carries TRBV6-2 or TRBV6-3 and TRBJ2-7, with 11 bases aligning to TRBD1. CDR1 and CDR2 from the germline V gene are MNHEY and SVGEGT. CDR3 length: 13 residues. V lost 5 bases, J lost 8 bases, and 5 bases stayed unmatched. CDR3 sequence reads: CASSPGQGVKQYF. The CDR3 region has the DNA TGTGCCAGCAGTCCGGGACAGGGGGTGAAGCAGTACTTC.

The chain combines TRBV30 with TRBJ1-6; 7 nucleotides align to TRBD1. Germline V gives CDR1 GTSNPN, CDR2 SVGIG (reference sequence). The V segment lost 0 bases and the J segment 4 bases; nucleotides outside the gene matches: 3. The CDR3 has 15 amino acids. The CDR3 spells CAWSVQGVYNSPLHF. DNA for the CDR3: TGTGCCTGGAGTGTGCAGGGGGTTTATAATTCACCCCTCCACTTT. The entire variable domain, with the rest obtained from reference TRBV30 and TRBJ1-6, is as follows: SQTIHQWPATLVQPVGSPLSLECTVEGTSNPNLYWYRQAAGRGLQLLFYSVGIGQISSEVPQNLSASRPQDRQFILSSKKLLLSDSGFYLCAWSVQGVYNSPLHFGNGTRLTVT.

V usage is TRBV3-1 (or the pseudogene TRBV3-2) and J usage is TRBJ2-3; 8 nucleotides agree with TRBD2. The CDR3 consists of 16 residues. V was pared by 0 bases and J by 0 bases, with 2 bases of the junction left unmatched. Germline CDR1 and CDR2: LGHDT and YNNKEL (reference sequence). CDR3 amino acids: CASSQELAVSTDTQYF. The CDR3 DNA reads TGTGCCAGCAGCCAAGAACTAGCGGTCAGCACAGATACGCAGTATTTT.

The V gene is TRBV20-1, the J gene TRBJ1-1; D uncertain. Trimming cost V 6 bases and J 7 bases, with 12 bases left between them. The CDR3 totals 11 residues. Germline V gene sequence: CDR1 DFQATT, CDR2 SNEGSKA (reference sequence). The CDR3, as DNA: TGCAGTGCGAACCCCAGGAGTGAAGCTTTCTTT. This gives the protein CSANPRSEAFF.

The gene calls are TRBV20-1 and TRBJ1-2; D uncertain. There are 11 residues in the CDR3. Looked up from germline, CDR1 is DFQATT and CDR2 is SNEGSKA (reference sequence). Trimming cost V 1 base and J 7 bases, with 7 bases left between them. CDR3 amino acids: CSARGKFGYTF. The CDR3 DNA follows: TGCAGTGCTAGAGGGAAGTTTGGCTACACCTTC.

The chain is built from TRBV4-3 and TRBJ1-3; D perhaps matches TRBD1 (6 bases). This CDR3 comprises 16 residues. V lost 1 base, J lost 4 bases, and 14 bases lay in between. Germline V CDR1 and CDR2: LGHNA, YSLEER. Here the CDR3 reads CASSQVVGGSGNTIYF. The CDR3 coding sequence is TGCGCCAGCAGCCAAGTCGTAGGGGGGAGCGGAAACACCATATATTTT.

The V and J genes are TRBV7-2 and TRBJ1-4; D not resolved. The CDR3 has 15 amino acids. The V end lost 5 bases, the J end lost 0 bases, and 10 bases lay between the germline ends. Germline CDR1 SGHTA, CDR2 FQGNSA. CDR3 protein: CASSHQITTNEKLFF. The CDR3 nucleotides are TGTGCCAGCAGCCACCAGATTACAACTAATGAAAAACTGTTTTTT.

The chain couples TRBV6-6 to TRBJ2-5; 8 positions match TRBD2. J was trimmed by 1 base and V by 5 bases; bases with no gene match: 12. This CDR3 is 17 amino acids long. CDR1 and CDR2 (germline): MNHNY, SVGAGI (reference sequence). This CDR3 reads CASSLLGSGLVQETQYF. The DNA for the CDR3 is TGTGCCAGCAGTCTACTTGGATCGGGACTAGTCCAAGAGACCCAGTACTTC.

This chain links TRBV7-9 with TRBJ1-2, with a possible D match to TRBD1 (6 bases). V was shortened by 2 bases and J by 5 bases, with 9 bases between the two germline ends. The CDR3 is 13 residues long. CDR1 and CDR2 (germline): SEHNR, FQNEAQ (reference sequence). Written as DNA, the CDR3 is TGTGCCAGCAGCTTATTACAGGGATATGGCTACACCTTC. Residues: CASSLLQGYGYTF. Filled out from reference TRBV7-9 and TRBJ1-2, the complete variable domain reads DTGVSQNPRHKITKRGQNVTFRCDPISEHNRLYWYRQTLGQGPEFLTYFQNEAQLEKSRLLSDRFSAERPKGSFSTLEIQRTEQGDSAMYLCASSLLQGYGYTFGSGTRLTVV.

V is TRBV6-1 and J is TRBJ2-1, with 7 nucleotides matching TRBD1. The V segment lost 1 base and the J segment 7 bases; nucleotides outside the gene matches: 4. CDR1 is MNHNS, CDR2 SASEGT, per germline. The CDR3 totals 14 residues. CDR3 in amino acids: CASSEVGQQNEQFF. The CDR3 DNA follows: TGTGCCAGCAGTGAAGTGGGACAGCAGAATGAGCAGTTCTTC.

In nucleotides, the CDR3 is TGTGCCAGCAGCCCTGGGCCTAATAGCAATCAGCCCCAGCATTTT. Amino acid sequence: CASSPGPNSNQPQHF. The chain joins TRBV5-6 to TRBJ1-5; no clear D. The CDR3 is 15 amino acids. With 4 bases removed from V and 0 bases from J, the gap between germline ends came to 11 bases. The germline V gene has CDR1 SGHDT and CDR2 YYEEEE.

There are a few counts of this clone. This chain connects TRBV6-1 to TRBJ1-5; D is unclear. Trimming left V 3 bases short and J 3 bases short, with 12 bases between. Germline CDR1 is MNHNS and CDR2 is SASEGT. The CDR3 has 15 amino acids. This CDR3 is CASSDSVPYNQPQHF. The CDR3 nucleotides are TGTGCCAGCAGTGATTCGGTACCGTACAATCAGCCCCAGCATTTT.

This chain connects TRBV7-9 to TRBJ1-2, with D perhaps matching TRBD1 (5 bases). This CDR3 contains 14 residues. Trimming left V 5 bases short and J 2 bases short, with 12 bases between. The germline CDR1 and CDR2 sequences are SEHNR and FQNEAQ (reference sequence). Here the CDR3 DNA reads TGTGCCAGCAGCCTCACATCAGGGAACTATGGCTACACCTTC. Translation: CASSLTSGNYGYTF.

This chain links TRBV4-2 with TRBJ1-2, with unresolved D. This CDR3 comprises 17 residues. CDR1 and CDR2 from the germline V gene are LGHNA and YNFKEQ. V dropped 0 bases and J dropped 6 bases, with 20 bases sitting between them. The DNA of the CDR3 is TGTGCCAGCAGCCAAGATTTTTCAGGAGGGTATGTAAATGGCTACACCTTC. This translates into CASSQDFSGGYVNGYTF.

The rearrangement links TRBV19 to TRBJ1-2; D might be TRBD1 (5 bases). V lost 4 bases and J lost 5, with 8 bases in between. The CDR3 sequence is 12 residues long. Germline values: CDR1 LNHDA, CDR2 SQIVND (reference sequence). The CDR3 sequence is CASSRGGYGYTF. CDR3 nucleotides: TGTGCCAGTAGTAGGGGGGGGTATGGCTACACCTTC.

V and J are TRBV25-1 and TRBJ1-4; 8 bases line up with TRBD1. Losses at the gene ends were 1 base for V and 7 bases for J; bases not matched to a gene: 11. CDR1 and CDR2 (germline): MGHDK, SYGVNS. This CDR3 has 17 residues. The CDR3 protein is CASSELGPRGPSEKLFF. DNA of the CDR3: TGTGCCAGCAGTGAATTGGGTCCCAGGGGGCCCTCTGAAAAACTGTTTTTT.

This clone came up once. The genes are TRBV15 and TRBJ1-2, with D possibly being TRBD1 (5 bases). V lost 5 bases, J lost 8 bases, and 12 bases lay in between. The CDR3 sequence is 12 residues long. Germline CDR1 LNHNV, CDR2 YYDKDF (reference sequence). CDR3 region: CATSRDGGGYTF. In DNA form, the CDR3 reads TGTGCCACCAGCCGGGACGGAGGGGGCTACACCTTC.

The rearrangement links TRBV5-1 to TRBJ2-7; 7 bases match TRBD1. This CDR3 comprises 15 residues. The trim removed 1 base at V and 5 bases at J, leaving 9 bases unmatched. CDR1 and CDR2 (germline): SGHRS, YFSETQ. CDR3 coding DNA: TGCGCCAGCAGCTTGCTATCGACAGGGAACGACGAGCAGTACTTC. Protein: CASSLLSTGNDEQYF.

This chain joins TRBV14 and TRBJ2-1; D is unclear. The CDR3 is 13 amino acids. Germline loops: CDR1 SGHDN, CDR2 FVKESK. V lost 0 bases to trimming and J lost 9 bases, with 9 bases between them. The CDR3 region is CASSQDPPLEQFF. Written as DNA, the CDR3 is TGTGCCAGCAGCCAAGATCCCCCTCTTGAGCAGTTCTTC.

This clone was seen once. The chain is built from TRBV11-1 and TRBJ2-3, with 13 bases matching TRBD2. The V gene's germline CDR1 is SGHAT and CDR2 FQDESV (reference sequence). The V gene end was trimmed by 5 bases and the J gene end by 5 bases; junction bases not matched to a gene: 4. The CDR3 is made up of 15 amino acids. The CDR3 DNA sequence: TGTGCCAGCAGCAAGGGACTAGCGGGGTTAGATACGCAGTATTTT. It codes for CASSKGLAGLDTQYF.

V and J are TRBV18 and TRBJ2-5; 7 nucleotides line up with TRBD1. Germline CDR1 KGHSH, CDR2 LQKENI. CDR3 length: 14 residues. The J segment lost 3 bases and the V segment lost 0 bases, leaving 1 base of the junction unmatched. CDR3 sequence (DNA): TGTGCCAGCTCACCACCGGGACAGAAAGAGACCCAGTACTTC. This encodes CASSPPGQKETQYF.

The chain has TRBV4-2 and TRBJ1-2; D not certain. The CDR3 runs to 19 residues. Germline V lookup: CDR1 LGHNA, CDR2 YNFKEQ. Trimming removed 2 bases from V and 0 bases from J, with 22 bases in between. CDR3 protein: CASSQHTTPRAESNYGYTF. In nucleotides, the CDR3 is TGTGCCAGCAGCCAACATACCACTCCTCGGGCAGAATCTAACTATGGCTACACCTTC.

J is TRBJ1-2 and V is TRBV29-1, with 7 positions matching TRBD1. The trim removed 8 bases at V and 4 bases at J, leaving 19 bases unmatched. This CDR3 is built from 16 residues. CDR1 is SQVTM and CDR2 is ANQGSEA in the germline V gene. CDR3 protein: CSQNEDRTELCYGYTF. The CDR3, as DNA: TGCAGCCAGAACGAGGACAGGACAGAACTTTGCTATGGCTACACCTTC.

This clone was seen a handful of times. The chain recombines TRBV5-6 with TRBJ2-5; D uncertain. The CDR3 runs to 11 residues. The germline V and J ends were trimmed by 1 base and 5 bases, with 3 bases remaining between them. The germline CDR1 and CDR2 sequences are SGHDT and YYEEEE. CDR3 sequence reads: CASSLRETQYF. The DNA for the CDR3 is TGTGCCAGCAGCTTGCGGGAGACCCAGTACTTC.

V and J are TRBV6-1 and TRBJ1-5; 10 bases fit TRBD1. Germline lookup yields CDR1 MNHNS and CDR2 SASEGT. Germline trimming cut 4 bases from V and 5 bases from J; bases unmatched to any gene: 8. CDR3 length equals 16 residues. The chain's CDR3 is CASSARDRGWDQPQHF. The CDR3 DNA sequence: TGTGCCAGCAGTGCCCGGGACAGGGGTTGGGATCAGCCCCAGCATTTT.

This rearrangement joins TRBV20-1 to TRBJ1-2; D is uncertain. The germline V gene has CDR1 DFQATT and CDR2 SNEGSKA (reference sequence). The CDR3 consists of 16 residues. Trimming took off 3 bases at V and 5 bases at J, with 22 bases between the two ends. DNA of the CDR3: TGCAGTGCTAGTGAAACCCTGGACGGCAACCCTTATGGCTACACCTTC. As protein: CSASETLDGNPYGYTF.

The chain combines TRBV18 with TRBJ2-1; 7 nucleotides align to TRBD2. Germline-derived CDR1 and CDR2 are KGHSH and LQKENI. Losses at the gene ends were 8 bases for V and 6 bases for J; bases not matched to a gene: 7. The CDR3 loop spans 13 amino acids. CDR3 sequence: CASLSSGSNEQFF. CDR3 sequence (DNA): TGTGCCAGCCTTTCTAGCGGCTCCAATGAGCAGTTCTTC.